This entry concerns a single T cell receptor beta chain. Its antigen is unknown. Here immunoSEQ multiplex PCR was the method, and the copy in TCRdb shows in-frame clones only, minus some. Altogether about 48,000 clones are present, about 81% being singletons, with the ten largest covering around 7.8%. The data originate from a study of OX40 agonist ivuxolimab in advanced cancers. Study results and caveats: Compared with others, partial responders at 0.1-3.0 mg/kg displayed clonal expansion among the lowest. CD4+ T cells averaged fewer expanded clones than CD8+ T cells. Still undetermined is the antigen specificity of the expanded peripheral T cells.

The V end was cut by 4 bases, the J end by 11 bases, with 23 bases between. CDR1 SGHTA and CDR2 FQGNSA come from the germline V gene. This CDR3 has 15 residues. The input for sequencing was CD4+ or CD8+ T cells sorted from blood, taken in a trial of the OX40 agonist ivuxolimab. The receptor was derived from an adult with an advanced solid tumor such as melanoma, head and neck, liver or kidney cancer. V usage is TRBV7-2 and J usage is TRBJ2-5, with D perhaps TRBD2 (6 bases). The CDR3 bases are TGTGCCAGCAGCTCCCTAGGGGCTTCTACGGGAGAGCAGTACTTC. Translated: CASSSLGASTGEQYF.